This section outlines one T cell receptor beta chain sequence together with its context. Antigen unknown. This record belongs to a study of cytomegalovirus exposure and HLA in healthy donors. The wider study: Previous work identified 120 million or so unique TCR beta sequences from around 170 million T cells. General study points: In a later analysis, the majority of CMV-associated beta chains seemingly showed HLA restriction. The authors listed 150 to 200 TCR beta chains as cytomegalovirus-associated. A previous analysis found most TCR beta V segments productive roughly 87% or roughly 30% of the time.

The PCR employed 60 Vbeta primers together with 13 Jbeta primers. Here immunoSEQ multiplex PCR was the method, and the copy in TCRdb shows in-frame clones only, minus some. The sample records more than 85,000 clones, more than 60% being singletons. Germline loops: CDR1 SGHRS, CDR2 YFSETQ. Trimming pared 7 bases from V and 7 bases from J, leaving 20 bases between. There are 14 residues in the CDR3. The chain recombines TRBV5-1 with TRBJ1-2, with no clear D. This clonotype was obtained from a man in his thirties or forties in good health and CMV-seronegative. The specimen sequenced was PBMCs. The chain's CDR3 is CASGETQRLAGYTF. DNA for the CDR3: TGCGCCAGCGGAGAGACGCAGCGACTTGCTGGCTACACCTTC.